This T cell receptor (beta chain) originates from a study of blood T cell repertoires in COVID-19. This clone was counted a single time. The CDR3 loop spans 13 amino acids. Germline-derived CDR1 and CDR2 are SGHAT and FQDESV (reference sequence). The ends were cut back, 6 bases at V and 2 bases at J, with 10 bases in the middle. The table came from immunoSEQ multiplex PCR; TCRdb's copy has only in-frame clones and leaves some out. The sample carries 230,000 or so clones, about 86% recorded once. The V gene is TRBV11-1, the J gene TRBJ1-2; TRBD1 is a possible D gene (5 bases). Specimen: PBMCs or T cells enriched from blood (not recorded which). This receptor was obtained from a woman aged 45-65 years with acute COVID-19. This CDR3 is CASRAGRNYGYTF. DNA of the CDR3: TGTGCCAGCAGGGCGGGACGGAACTATGGCTACACCTTC.